This T cell receptor (beta chain) was found in a study of T cell responses to AZD1222 COVID-19 vaccine. Study-level points and caveats: Spike-specific TCR breadth and depth rose after two AZD1222 doses.

On this clone: Its cognate antigen is unknown.

Method: immunoSEQ multiplex PCR; TCRdb's copy keeps in-frame clones and lacks some. Among 150,000 to 200,000 clones, 90% to 95% were seen once, and the ten largest hold under 6%. Sequences were derived from peripheral blood, sampled 28 days after the second AZD1222 dose. The source of this sequence is an adult who received the AZD1222 COVID-19 vaccine.

As DNA, the CDR3 is TGTGCCAGCAGCTTAGTGGGGGGCGCGAGCACTGAAGCTTTCTTT. This codes for CASSLVGGASTEAFF. The J gene is TRBJ1-1, the V gene TRBV11-2, with D perhaps matching TRBD1 (6 bases). The CDR3 totals 15 residues. The germline CDR1 and CDR2 sequences are SGHAT and FQNNGV. The V end was cut by 1 base, the J end by 4 bases, with 13 bases between.